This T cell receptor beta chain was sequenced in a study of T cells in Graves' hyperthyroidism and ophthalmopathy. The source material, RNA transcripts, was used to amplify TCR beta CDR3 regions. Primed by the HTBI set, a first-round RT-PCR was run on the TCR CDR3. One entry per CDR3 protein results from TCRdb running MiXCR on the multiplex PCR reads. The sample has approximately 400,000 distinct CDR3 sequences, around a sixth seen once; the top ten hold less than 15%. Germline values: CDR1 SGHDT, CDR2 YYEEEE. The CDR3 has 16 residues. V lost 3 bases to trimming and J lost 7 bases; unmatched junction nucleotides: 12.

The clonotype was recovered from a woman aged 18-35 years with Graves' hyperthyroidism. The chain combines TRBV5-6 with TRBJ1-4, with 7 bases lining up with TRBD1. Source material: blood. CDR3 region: CASSSKLQGRPEKLFF. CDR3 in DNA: TGTGCCAGCAGCTCAAAGTTACAGGGGCGTCCTGAAAAACTGTTTTTT.